These T cell receptor beta chains were read from a single sample in a study of OX40 agonist ivuxolimab in advanced cancers. Only in-frame clones appear in the TCRdb table, and some are missing; sequencing was by immunoSEQ multiplex PCR. The profile shows about 80,000 clones, about 86% of them singletons. The sample in question was CD4+ or CD8+ T cells sorted from blood, obtained in a trial of the OX40 agonist ivuxolimab. Receptor source: an adult with an advanced solid tumor such as melanoma, head and neck, liver or kidney cancer. The CDR3 runs from the conserved cysteine through the conserved F or W. Each record gives: D gene, J gene, V gene, CDR3 DNA, CDR3 protein. The D gene is left open where the match is weak.

D: TRBD1; J: TRBJ1-2; V: TRBV28; DNA: TGTGCCAGCAGTTCCCCCGGGACAGGAGGTTCTAACTATGGCTACACCTTC; CDR3: CASSSPGTGGSNYGYTF
D: -; J: TRBJ2-5; V: TRBV13; DNA: TGTGCCAGCGGGGCCCAAGAGACCCAGTACTTC; CDR3: CASGAQETQYF
D: -; J: TRBJ2-5; V: TRBV7-2; DNA: TGTGCCAGCGCAAAAGGACATGTCCTGAAAGAGACCCAGTACTTC; CDR3: CASAKGHVLKETQYF
D: TRBD2; J: TRBJ2-1; V: TRBV27; DNA: TGTGCCAGCAGAATAGGACTAGCGGGCTTCAATGAGCAGTTCTTC; CDR3: CASRIGLAGFNEQFF
D: -; J: TRBJ1-2; V: TRBV30; DNA: TGTGCCTGGAGTGCGCTTTCAGAAAGGGGGATGGATGGCTACACCTTC; CDR3: CAWSALSERGMDGYTF
D: TRBD2; J: TRBJ2-2; V: TRBV28; DNA: TGTGCCAGCAGTCGACTAGCGGGAAACACCGGGGAGCTGTTTTTT; CDR3: CASSRLAGNTGELFF
D: -; J: TRBJ2-1; V: TRBV2; DNA: TGTGCCAGCAGTGAAACTAGTAATGAGCAGTTCTTC; CDR3: CASSETSNEQFF
D: -; J: TRBJ1-6; V: TRBV27; DNA: TGTGCCAGCAGTTTATATGGGCGAGGACCGGCGGATTCACCCCTCCACTTT; CDR3: CASSLYGRGPADSPLHF
D: -; J: TRBJ1-2; V: TRBV2; DNA: TGTGCCAGCAGCGTAGACAGCTATGGCTACACCTTC; CDR3: CASSVDSYGYTF
D: TRBD2; J: TRBJ2-5; V: TRBV7-2; DNA: TGTGCCAGCAGCTTAGGGCTAGCGGGAGGGCCGGGTGAGACCCAGTACTTC; CDR3: CASSLGLAGGPGETQYF
D: -; J: TRBJ2-5; V: TRBV9; DNA: TGTGCCAGCAGCGTAGCTCGGAGGGCAGAGACCCAGTACTTC; CDR3: CASSVARRAETQYF
D: TRBD1; J: TRBJ1-1; V: TRBV13; DNA: TGTGCCAGCAGCTTGGGGAGGGGGCTTACTGAAGCTTTCTTT; CDR3: CASSLGRGLTEAFF
D: TRBD1; J: TRBJ2-1; V: TRBV19; DNA: TGTGCCACCTCGACAGGGGGCGGGTATGAGCAGTTCTTC; CDR3: CATSTGGGYEQFF
D: -; J: TRBJ2-2; V: TRBV5-5; DNA: TGTGCCAGCAGCTTGTCTGGCAGGGAGGCGGCCGGGGAGCTGTTTTTT; CDR3: CASSLSGREAAGELFF
D: -; J: TRBJ2-3; V: TRBV19; DNA: TGTGCCAGTAGTATGGGGTCGGGGGCTAGCACAGATACGCAGTATTTT; CDR3: CASSMGSGASTDTQYF